This T cell receptor (beta chain) stems from a study of technical replicates of blood from several donors. This CDR3 region has 18 residues. J lost 0 bases, V lost 4 bases, and 9 bases had no gene match. Germline V gene lookup returns CDR1 SGHDT and CDR2 YYEEEE. Assay used: immunoSEQ multiplex PCR; TCRdb lists only in-frame clones, some missing. The sample holds more than 12,000 clones, almost 85% seen once. This sequence originates from a human donor in good health. The chain has TRBV5-6 and TRBJ2-1; 11 positions match TRBD2. The material sequenced was PBMCs. CDR3 sequence reads: CASSRDIAGGHSYNEQFF. Written as DNA, the CDR3 is TGTGCCAGCAGCCGAGACATAGCGGGAGGGCACTCCTACAATGAGCAGTTCTTC.